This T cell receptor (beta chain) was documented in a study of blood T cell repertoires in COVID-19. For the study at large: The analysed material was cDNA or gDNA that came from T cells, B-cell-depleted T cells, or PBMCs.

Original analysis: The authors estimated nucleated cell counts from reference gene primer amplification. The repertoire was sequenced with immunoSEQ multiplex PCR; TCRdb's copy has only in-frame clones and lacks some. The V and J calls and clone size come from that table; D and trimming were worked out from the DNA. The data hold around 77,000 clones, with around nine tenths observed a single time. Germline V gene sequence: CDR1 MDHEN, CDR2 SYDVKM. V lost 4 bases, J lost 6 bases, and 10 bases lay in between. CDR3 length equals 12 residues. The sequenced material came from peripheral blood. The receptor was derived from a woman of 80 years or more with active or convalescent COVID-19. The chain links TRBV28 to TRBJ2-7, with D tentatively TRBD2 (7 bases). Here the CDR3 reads CASSWGGGEQYF. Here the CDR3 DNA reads TGTGCCAGCAGTTGGGGGGGCGGCGAGCAGTACTTC.